This paragraph reports one T cell receptor (beta chain). Its antigen is undetermined. The data derive from a study of CD8+CD57+ T cells in acquired aplastic anemia. On the study more broadly: Sorted CD4+ plus CD8+ cells gave DNA averaging around 3 ug. In CD4+ cells, healthy donors produced an average of approximately 9.9 million reads.

The TCR beta profiling, which covered VDJ combination and CDR3 sequence, was carried out using genomic DNA as the template. Via MiXCR, TCRdb re-called the reads, giving one row per CDR3 protein. The data hold roughly 180,000 distinct CDR3 sequences, with 46% observed a single time. Study results and caveats: Roughly 27 sequences, all CD8+ CDR3, were shared between patients and controls. Patient and control CD8+ Simpson's diversity was not significantly different.

The source material was sorted CD4+, CD8+, or CD8+CD57+ T cells (not recorded which) from PBMCs. The receptor was isolated from a human donor in good health.

The CDR3 spells CSVDGGMSSYEQYF. Written as DNA, the CDR3 is TGCAGCGTTGATGGGGGAATGAGCTCCTACGAGCAGTACTTC. The chain uses TRBV29-1 and TRBJ2-7; D is possibly TRBD1 or TRBD2 (5 bases each). This CDR3 contains 14 residues. Germline loops: CDR1 SQVTM, CDR2 ANQGSEA. Trimming left V 3 bases short and J 0 bases short, with 12 bases between.